The next 21 T cell receptor beta chains were all read from a single sample in a study of control samples from healthy donors and cancer patients. Libraries were prepared by immunoSEQ multiplex PCR; TCRdb keeps only in-frame clonotypes and omits some of them. Among about 170,000 clones listed, about nine tenths were seen once. Sequencing was performed on blood. These receptors all stem from a woman younger than 45 in good health.

The genes are TRBV9 and TRBJ1-2, with 11 positions matching TRBD1. The germline V gene has CDR1 SGDLS and CDR2 YYNGEE. V shed 0 bases, J shed 4 bases, and the junction held 2 bases outside the gene matches. CDR3 size: 15 residues. The DNA of the CDR3 is TGTGCCAGCAGCGTAGCGGGGACAGGGGGCTATGGCTACACCTTC. This translates into CASSVAGTGGYGYTF.

This clone was observed a few times. This sequence joins TRBV5-1 and TRBJ1-2; D not resolved. CDR1 is SGHRS and CDR2 is YFSETQ in the germline V gene. This CDR3 spans 13 amino acids. Trimming pared 1 base from V and 0 bases from J, leaving 4 bases between. In nucleotides, the CDR3 is TGCGCCAGCAGCTTGACAGCTAACTATGGCTACACCTTC. It yields the protein CASSLTANYGYTF.

This sequence joins TRBV7-9 and TRBJ2-6; possible D gene TRBD2, 5 bases. Germline CDR1 and CDR2: SEHNR and FQNEAQ (reference sequence). Trimming took 2 bases from V and 1 from J, leaving 12 bases between them. The CDR3 extends over 17 amino acids. DNA for the CDR3: TGTGCCAGCAGCTTATCTGGAACTAGATCTGGGGCCAACGTCCTGACTTTC. Its translation is CASSLSGTRSGANVLTF.

The chain carries TRBV19 and TRBJ1-2; 10 bases are a match to TRBD1. The CDR3 length is 15 residues. The trim removed 1 base at V and 7 bases at J, leaving 6 bases unmatched. In germline, CDR1 is LNHDA, CDR2 SQIVND (reference sequence). DNA of the CDR3: TGTGCCAGTAGTATAGGGGCCGGGACAGGGGCTGGCTACACCTTC. Its protein product is CASSIGAGTGAGYTF.

V is TRBV19 and J is TRBJ1-3, with D hard to call. The CDR3 spans 16 residues. The V gene's germline CDR1 is LNHDA and CDR2 SQIVND (reference sequence). V was shortened by 3 bases and J by 0 bases, with 12 bases between the two germline ends. CDR3 loop: CASSMLDRTSGNTIYF. The CDR3, as DNA: TGTGCCAGTAGTATGCTTGACCGGACCTCTGGAAACACCATATATTTT.

This clone turned up a few times. The rearrangement links TRBV29-1 to TRBJ1-2; a possible D gene is TRBD1 (6 bases). CDR3 length: 13 amino acids. Germline V CDR1 and CDR2: SQVTM, ANQGSEA. V lost 4 bases and J lost 4, with 13 bases in between. CDR3 amino acids: CSVGGRGGYGYTF. In DNA form, the CDR3 reads TGCAGCGTTGGCGGCAGGGGCGGCTATGGCTACACCTTC.

V usage is TRBV11-3 and J usage is TRBJ2-7, with TRBD2 matching 15 bases. V was pared by 1 base and J by 5 bases, with 6 bases of the junction left unmatched. In germline, CDR1 is SGHNT, CDR2 YENEEA. This CDR3 region has 17 residues. The CDR3 loop is CASSLGTSGRASNEQYF. CDR3 DNA: TGTGCCAGCAGCTTAGGGACTAGCGGGAGGGCCAGTAACGAGCAGTACTTC. Based on the CDR3 plus reference TRBV11-3 and TRBJ2-7, the full variable domain is EAGVVQSPRYKIIEKKQPVAFWCNPISGHNTLYWYLQNLGQGPELLIRYENEEAVDDSQLPKDRFSAERLKGVDSTLKIQPAELGDSAVYLCASSLGTSGRASNEQYFGPGTRLTVT.

The V and J genes are TRBV5-1 and TRBJ1-1, with TRBD1 as a possible D gene (5 bases). CDR3 size: 14 residues. The V end lost 3 bases, the J end lost 1 base, and 10 bases lay between the germline ends. Germline V lookup: CDR1 SGHRS, CDR2 YFSETQ. CDR3 amino acids: CASSSGPSNTEAFF. CDR3 nucleotide sequence: TGCGCCAGCAGCTCGGGACCTTCGAACACTGAAGCTTTCTTT.

This clone is a singleton in its sample. The chain carries TRBV6-5 and TRBJ1-6; TRBD1 matches 7 bases. CDR1 and CDR2 from the germline V gene are MNHEY and SVGAGI. V was pared by 8 bases and J by 6 bases, with 10 bases of the junction left unmatched. This CDR3 region has 15 residues. The CDR3 DNA is TGTGCCAGCCAAACACAGGGGAGTGCTAATTCACCCCTCCACTTT. It encodes CASQTQGSANSPLHF.

This clone was counted a few times. The rearrangement links TRBV27 to TRBJ2-2, with 11 positions matching TRBD2. Per germline, CDR1 MNHEY and CDR2 SMNVEV (reference sequence). Trimming at V came to 8 bases and at J to 7 bases, leaving 3 bases not matched to a gene. The length of the CDR3 is 13 residues. CDR3 residues: CASLAGGGGELFF. In DNA form, the CDR3 reads TGTGCCAGCCTAGCGGGAGGCGGCGGGGAGCTGTTTTTT.

The DNA of the CDR3 is TGCGCCAGCTGTAAGGACAGCTATAATTCACCCCTCCACTTT. Translated, it gives CASCKDSYNSPLHF. This chain uses TRBV5-1 with TRBJ1-6; TRBD1 might be the D (6 bases). Per the germline V gene, CDR1 is SGHRS and CDR2 is YFSETQ. The CDR3 is 14 amino acids. The germline V and J ends were trimmed by 7 bases and 3 bases, with 11 bases remaining between them.

The chain is built from TRBV29-1 and TRBJ2-1, with 13 nucleotides matching TRBD2. The CDR3 loop spans 15 amino acids. The ends lost 5 bases at V and 4 bases at J; junction bases unmatched: 5. Germline values: CDR1 SQVTM, CDR2 ANQGSEA. CDR3 nucleotides: TGCAGCGTTACCACTAGCGGGGGGGAATACAATGAGCAGTTCTTC. The encoded protein is CSVTTSGGEYNEQFF.

This clone was recorded once. This chain's CDR3 is CASSQHSGNTIYF. CDR3 coding DNA: TGTGCCAGCAGCCAGCACTCTGGAAACACCATATATTTT. The J gene is TRBJ1-3, the V gene TRBV3-1 (or the pseudogene TRBV3-2); no definite D call. V was trimmed by 3 bases and J by 0 bases, leaving 3 bases between them. The germline V gene has CDR1 LGHDT and CDR2 YNNKEL (reference sequence). The CDR3 is made up of 13 amino acids.

The J gene is TRBJ2-2, the V gene TRBV27; 9 bases match TRBD1. This CDR3 region has 18 residues. V lost 2 bases, J lost 3 bases, and 10 bases stayed unmatched. The germline V gene has CDR1 MNHEY and CDR2 SMNVEV (reference sequence). The CDR3 DNA follows: TGTGCCAGCAGTTTAGTGGGAATCAGACAGGGGGACACCGGGGAGCTGTTTTTT. Translated, it gives CASSLVGIRQGDTGELFF.

Only a few counts were recorded for this clone. The chain has TRBV30 and TRBJ1-5; D perhaps matches TRBD1 (6 bases). The CDR3 runs 11 residues. Germline CDR1 is GTSNPN and CDR2 is SVGIG (reference sequence). The V end was cut by 0 bases, the J end by 9 bases, with 6 bases between. CDR3 coding DNA: TGTGCCTGGAGTGTAGGGGGGCCCCAGCATTTT. Translating it yields CAWSVGGPQHF.

This chain connects TRBV6-2 or TRBV6-3 to TRBJ2-1, with 10 bases matching TRBD2. The CDR3 contains 15 residues. Germline loops: CDR1 MNHEY, CDR2 SVGEGT. V was clipped by 1 base and J by 9 bases; unmatched bases: 6. CDR3 residues: CASSYCLAGDCEQFF. The CDR3 nucleotides read TGTGCCAGCAGTTACTGCCTAGCGGGAGATTGTGAGCAGTTCTTC.

The genes are TRBV13 and TRBJ2-1; 9 bases align to TRBD2. The CDR3 spans 15 residues. J was trimmed by 4 bases and V by 5 bases; bases with no gene match: 6. Germline assignment: CDR1 PRHDT and CDR2 FYEKMQ (reference sequence). As DNA, the CDR3 is TGTGCCAGCAGCCCCCCCAGCGGGAGGTACAATGAGCAGTTCTTC. Its protein is CASSPPSGRYNEQFF.

The chain links TRBV7-9 to TRBJ2-7; D may be TRBD2 (5 bases). Trimming removed 5 bases from V and 3 bases from J, with 20 bases in between. Germline V lookup: CDR1 SEHNR, CDR2 FQNEAQ (reference sequence). CDR3 size: 16 residues. The CDR3 coding sequence is TGTGCCAGCAGCGGTGGTCCGGGAAGGGTTGGCTACGAGCAGTACTTC. Translated, it gives CASSGGPGRVGYEQYF.

The V and J genes are TRBV4-2 and TRBJ2-7; D ambiguous. The V end lost 1 base, the J end lost 0 bases, and 10 bases lay between the germline ends. Looked up from germline, CDR1 is LGHNA and CDR2 is YNFKEQ. This CDR3 is built from 15 residues. CDR3 loop: CASSQAITTSYEQYF. CDR3 DNA: TGTGCCAGCAGCCAAGCAATCACAACCTCCTACGAGCAGTACTTC.

This rearrangement joins TRBV27 to TRBJ2-2; D not resolved. The CDR3 is made up of 14 amino acids. With 0 bases removed from V and 1 base from J, the gap between germline ends came to 3 bases. Per germline, CDR1 MNHEY and CDR2 SMNVEV (reference sequence). The CDR3 DNA reads TGTGCCAGCAGTTTATCCTGGAACACCGGGGAGCTGTTTTTT. Amino acid sequence: CASSLSWNTGELFF.

The rearrangement links TRBV21-1 to TRBJ1-1. TRBV21-1 is termed a pseudogene. The CDR3 length is 14 residues. Here the CDR3 reads CASSKGDMNTEAFF. The DNA for the CDR3 is TGTGCCAGCAGCAAAGGGGATATGAACACTGAAGCTTTCTTT.